This TCR beta chain was captured in a study of T cells in Graves' hyperthyroidism and ophthalmopathy. From germline, CDR1 is DFQATT and CDR2 SNEGSKA (reference sequence). This CDR3 spans 19 amino acids. V lost 6 bases to trimming and J lost 2 bases; unmatched junction nucleotides: 24. Findings of the study overall: Stable hyperthyroidism was told apart from ophthalmopathy by a model built on 13 V-J features. Blood held most thyroid clonotypes expanded above 0.001 frequency.

Amplified regions were TCR beta CDR3 sequences from RNA transcripts. The primer set for the first-round RT-PCR of the TCR CDR3 was HTBI. TCRdb analysed the multiplex PCR reads with MiXCR anew, one entry per CDR3 protein. The repertoire consists of 650,000 to 700,000 distinct CDR3 sequences, with roughly 17% occurring once and the leading ten covering 15% to 19%. Of note for this clonotype: The antigen remains unidentified.

Subjects aged 18 to 65 presented with newly diagnosed hyperthyroidism of less than 2 months' duration. This rearrangement joins TRBV20-1 to TRBJ2-5; 7 nucleotides agree with TRBD1. Sequencing was done on a sample of blood. This clonotype originated in a man aged 45-65 years with Graves' hyperthyroidism. For the CDR3, the DNA is TGCAGTGCAACATTAACTTGGACCGGTAGACAGGGTGTTCAAGAGACCCAGTACTTC. It translates to CSATLTWTGRQGVQETQYF.